The 24 T cell receptor beta chains below were found in one sample sequenced in a study of T cell repertoires in cytomegalovirus infection. Antigens of these TCRs are unknown. Each CDR3 protein gets one entry after TCRdb re-called the reads with MiXCR. This table has approximately 500,000 distinct CDR3 sequences, about 33% appearing once. The sample consisted of cultured PBMCs, taken from culture after CMV antigen stimulation. The receptors were sampled from a human donor in good health (CMV status not recorded). Some clones in this sample may be carry-over from other donors' samples.

This clonotype was detected once. The V call is TRBV11-2, the J call TRBJ2-3; TRBD2 agrees at 7 bases. There are 17 residues in the CDR3. CDR1 and CDR2 (germline): SGHAT, FQNNGV. V was clipped by 6 bases and J by 7 bases; unmatched bases: 19. The CDR3 DNA reads as TGTGCCAGCAGGAGTCTTCGCGGGACTACCCCCTCATATACGCAGTATTTT. It translates to CASRSLRGTTPSYTQYF.

This clonotype was found many times. This chain links TRBV7-2 with TRBJ2-5, with 9 bases identical to TRBD1. Per germline, CDR1 SGHTA and CDR2 FQGNSA. CDR3 length: 14 amino acids. The ends lost 7 bases at V and 1 base at J; junction bases unmatched: 4. In DNA form, the CDR3 reads TGTGCCAGCACCAAGGGACAGGGCCAAGAGACCCAGTACTTC. Its translation: CASTKGQGQETQYF.

In this sample, this clonotype turned up a few times. The chain recombines TRBV7-2 with TRBJ2-5, with TRBD2 as a possible D gene (5 bases). Germline V gene sequence: CDR1 SGHTA, CDR2 FQGNSA. This CDR3 has 15 residues. Trimming stripped 1 base from V and 2 bases from J, with 11 bases between. The CDR3 sequence: CASSLDPSRQETQYF. The CDR3, as DNA: TGTGCCAGCAGCTTAGATCCTAGCAGACAAGAGACCCAGTACTTC.

The J gene is TRBJ2-7, the V gene TRBV5-4; D is perhaps TRBD1 (6 bases). This CDR3 comprises 15 residues. Germline lookup yields CDR1 SGHNT and CDR2 YYREEE (reference sequence). V lost 4 bases, J lost 3 bases, and 17 bases lay in between. CDR3 protein: CASSTHRDGSYEQYF. The CDR3 DNA sequence: TGTGCCAGCAGCACCCACAGGGATGGAAGCTACGAGCAGTACTTC. Drawing the rest from reference TRBV5-4 and TRBJ2-7, the complete variable domain is ETGVTQSPTHLIKTRGQQVTLRCSSQSGHNTVSWYQQALGQGPQFIFQYYREEENGRGNFPPRFSGLQFPNYSSELNVNALELDDSALYLCASSTHRDGSYEQYFGPGTRLTVT.

This chain uses TRBV28 with TRBJ2-2, with D unresolved. In germline, CDR1 is MDHEN, CDR2 SYDVKM. CDR3 length: 13 amino acids. Trimming left V 2 bases short and J 4 bases short, with 5 bases between. CDR3 residues: CASSLPATGELFF. The CDR3 DNA follows: TGTGCCAGCAGTTTACCGGCCACCGGGGAGCTGTTTTTT.

This clonotype was recorded a few times. The chain couples TRBV20-1 to TRBJ2-1; tentative D call: TRBD1 (5 bases). Germline CDR1 reads DFQATT; CDR2 reads SNEGSKA (reference sequence). The V end lost 1 base, the J end lost 1 base, and 17 bases lay between the germline ends. The CDR3 spans 17 residues. The CDR3 region is CSARVLLRGRSYNEQFF. DNA for the CDR3: TGCAGTGCTAGAGTTCTGCTTAGGGGCAGGTCCTACAATGAGCAGTTCTTC.

The chain employs TRBV12-3 or TRBV12-4 and TRBJ1-2; tentatively, D is TRBD1 (5 bases). This CDR3 spans 16 amino acids. With 3 bases removed from V and 7 bases from J, the gap between germline ends came to 21 bases. The CDR3 coding sequence is TGTGCCAGCAGTTTGCGGCGAGGGGTGAGGTCAAGTGGCTACACCTTC. The encoded protein is CASSLRRGVRSSGYTF.

This clonotype was found many times. The chain recombines TRBV7-9 with TRBJ1-1; D uncertain. Germline CDR1 is SEHNR and CDR2 is FQNEAQ (reference sequence). The V and J ends lost 6 bases and 3 bases respectively, with 8 bases between them. This CDR3 spans 12 amino acids. Here the CDR3 DNA reads TGTGCCAGCAGTTTCGGGGACACTGAAGCTTTCTTT. It codes for CASSFGDTEAFF. Full variable domain (missing parts from reference TRBV7-9 and TRBJ1-1): DTGVSQNPRHKITKRGQNVTFRCDPISEHNRLYWYRQTLGQGPEFLTYFQNEAQLEKSRLLSDRFSAERPKGSFSTLEIQRTEQGDSAMYLCASSFGDTEAFFGQGTRLTVV.

This clonotype was counted only a few times. This chain connects TRBV27 to TRBJ2-3; 11 bases align to TRBD2. Trimming removed 2 bases from V and 4 bases from J; junction bases left unmatched: 8. CDR3 size: 17 residues. Germline lookup yields CDR1 MNHEY and CDR2 SMNVEV (reference sequence). CDR3 protein: CASSLGIAGGRADTQYF. The DNA for the CDR3 is TGTGCCAGCAGTTTAGGAATAGCGGGAGGGAGGGCAGATACGCAGTATTTT.

The J gene is TRBJ2-7, the V gene TRBV10-2, with TRBD2 matching 7 bases. Germline-derived CDR1 and CDR2 are WSHSY and SAAADI. Trimming removed 4 bases from V and 1 base from J; junction bases left unmatched: 4. CDR3 length: 14 residues. The CDR3 is CASSGGRESYEQYV. CDR3 DNA: TGCGCCAGCAGTGGCGGGAGAGAGTCCTACGAGCAGTACGTC.

This clonotype turned up a few times. V is TRBV7-8 and J is TRBJ2-1; 7 positions agree with TRBD2. Germline CDR1 and CDR2: SGHVS and FQNEAQ. Trimming took 4 bases from V and 7 from J; bases not matched to a gene: 10. The CDR3 totals 15 residues. The CDR3 loop reads CASSSGWGGENEQFF. CDR3 coding DNA: TGTGCCAGCAGCTCGGGGTGGGGGGGGGAGAATGAGCAGTTCTTC. The variable domain in full, with the rest retrieved from reference TRBV7-8 and TRBJ2-1, is GAGVSQSPRYKVAKRGQDVALRCDPISGHVSLFWYQQALGQGPEFLTYFQNEAQLDKSGLPSDRFFAERPEGSVSTLKIQRTQQEDSAVYLCASSSGWGGENEQFFGPGTRLTVL.

This chain joins TRBV24-1 and TRBJ2-1; D is undetermined. CDR3 length equals 13 residues. Germline CDR1 KGHDR, CDR2 SFDVKD. Trimming took 2 bases from V and 5 from J, leaving 6 bases between them. The CDR3 bases are TGTGCCACCAGTGATTCGGGCAACAATGAGCAGTTCTTC. Encoded protein: CATSDSGNNEQFF.

The chain couples TRBV6-5 to TRBJ1-6; 7 positions agree with TRBD1. After removal of 7 bases from V and 9 bases from J, the junction contained 15 bases not matched to a gene. The CDR3 has 16 residues. Looked up from germline, CDR1 is MNHEY and CDR2 is SVGAGI. The CDR3 DNA reads TGTGCCAGCAAGAGACCCAGAGGGGGCCGTCCTTCACCCCTCCACTTT. Protein product: CASKRPRGGRPSPLHF.

This clonotype showed up just a few times. The chain carries TRBV20-1 and TRBJ1-6, with D maybe TRBD1 (5 bases). Trimming took off 0 bases at V and 7 bases at J, with 13 bases between the two ends. In germline, CDR1 is DFQATT, CDR2 SNEGSKA (reference sequence). The CDR3 covers 15 residues. The CDR3 reads CSARDLQALNSPLHF. CDR3 DNA: TGCAGTGCTAGAGATCTACAGGCGCTAAATTCACCCCTCCACTTT.

This chain connects TRBV7-2 to TRBJ2-7; tentatively, D is TRBD2 (5 bases). Germline V gives CDR1 SGHTA, CDR2 FQGNSA. The CDR3 contains 14 residues. The V end was cut by 4 bases, the J end by 1 base, with 11 bases between. Here the CDR3 reads CASSSERQSYEQYF. Here the CDR3 DNA reads TGTGCCAGCAGCTCCGAGCGGCAATCCTACGAGCAGTACTTC.

In its sample, this clonotype was seen a few times. This chain joins TRBV27 and TRBJ1-5, with a weak D call TRBD1 (5 bases). Per germline, CDR1 MNHEY and CDR2 SMNVEV (reference sequence). The CDR3 is 17 amino acids. Trimming pared 0 bases from V and 7 bases from J, leaving 19 bases between. The chain's CDR3 is CASSLSAGGGGLQPQHF. The DNA of the CDR3 is TGTGCCAGCAGTTTATCGGCCGGCGGGGGAGGCTTGCAGCCCCAGCATTTT.

The rearrangement links TRBV19 to TRBJ2-3; 9 positions agree with TRBD1. The trim removed 11 bases at V and 0 bases at J, leaving 3 bases unmatched. CDR1 and CDR2 from the germline V gene are LNHDA and SQIVND (reference sequence). The CDR3 loop spans 13 amino acids. The CDR3 sequence: CAVGTGSTDTQYF. CDR3 in DNA: TGTGCCGTGGGGACAGGGAGCACAGATACGCAGTATTTT.

This clonotype was recorded a few times. The chain recombines TRBV6-2 or TRBV6-3 with TRBJ2-1, with TRBD2 as a possible D gene (7 bases). CDR3 size: 18 residues. V shed 0 bases and J shed 2 bases, with 17 bases lying between them. From germline, CDR1 is MNHEY and CDR2 SVGEGT. The CDR3 reads CASSYSLGGRSTYNEQFF. CDR3 in DNA: TGTGCCAGCAGTTACTCCCTCGGGGGGCGCAGCACCTACAATGAGCAGTTCTTC.

This clonotype has just a few counts. V and J are TRBV24-1 and TRBJ2-7; 10 nucleotides match TRBD2. Per germline, CDR1 KGHDR and CDR2 SFDVKD. The V and J ends lost 4 bases and 1 base, in that order; junction bases with no gene match: 6. CDR3 length: 16 amino acids. The CDR3 sequence: CATSDPNSGRSYEQYF. DNA for the CDR3: TGTGCCACCAGTGACCCGAATAGCGGGAGGTCCTACGAGCAGTACTTC.

The genes are TRBV20-1 and TRBJ2-3; TRBD2 matches 11 bases. Unmatched junction bases numbered 8, after V lost 5 bases and J lost 4 bases. The CDR3 is made up of 15 amino acids. Germline lookup yields CDR1 DFQATT and CDR2 SNEGSKA (reference sequence). The CDR3 reads CSAVNSGRASDTQYF. The CDR3 coding sequence is TGCAGTGCTGTAAATAGCGGGAGGGCCTCAGATACGCAGTATTTT.

This clonotype was observed a handful of times. The V and J genes are TRBV20-1 and TRBJ1-1, with TRBD1 matching 7 bases. This CDR3 contains 14 residues. V was pared by 1 base and J by 2 bases, with 4 bases of the junction left unmatched. The V gene's germline CDR1 is DFQATT and CDR2 SNEGSKA (reference sequence). As DNA, the CDR3 is TGCAGTGCTAGAGCTGGGACAGTTAACACTGAAGCTTTCTTT. Its protein product is CSARAGTVNTEAFF.

The chain couples TRBV12-3 or TRBV12-4 to TRBJ2-3; 7 bases fit TRBD2. The CDR3 contains 15 residues. V trimming: 5 bases; J trimming: 4 bases; junction bases outside the gene matches: 9. The DNA of the CDR3 is TGTGCCAGCAGTCAGAGACATGGGAGGGCAGATACGCAGTATTTT. It codes for CASSQRHGRADTQYF.

In this sample, this clonotype turned up many times. The chain uses TRBV7-2 and TRBJ2-3; the D gene is possibly TRBD2 (6 bases). The CDR3 has 14 amino acids. Germline CDR1 SGHTA, CDR2 FQGNSA. V lost 4 bases and J lost 2, with 10 bases in between. The CDR3 DNA follows: TGTGCCAGCAGCTCGGGACTCTTCACAGATACGCAGTATTTT. Its protein is CASSSGLFTDTQYF.

This clonotype came up many times. The chain has TRBV6-2 or TRBV6-3 and TRBJ2-3, with 8 positions matching TRBD1. CDR3 size: 17 residues. Trimming at V came to 7 bases and at J to 1 base, leaving 13 bases not matched to a gene. Germline values: CDR1 MNHEY, CDR2 SVGEGT. The DNA for the CDR3 is TGTGCCAGCACCGACACCCCCAGGGGGCGAGGCACAGATACGCAGTATTTT. This codes for CASTDTPRGRGTDTQYF.